This T cell receptor (beta chain) was identified during a study of T cell changes during pregnancy in multiple sclerosis. The germline V and J ends were trimmed by 4 bases and 2 bases, with 17 bases remaining between them. The CDR3 is 16 residues long. Germline CDR1 is SGHRS and CDR2 is YFSETQ. Method: immunoSEQ multiplex PCR; TCRdb's copy keeps in-frame clones and lacks some. The sample carries 100,000 or so clones, about nine tenths recorded once. This sequence was found in a female donor with multiple sclerosis, enrolled in a pregnancy study. The source material was peripheral blood, sampled in the second trimester of pregnancy. The V and J genes are TRBV5-1 and TRBJ2-3; weak D call: TRBD2 (5 bases). The CDR3 region is CASSHGGHGDTDTQYF. The CDR3 coding sequence is TGCGCCAGCAGCCACGGCGGGCACGGAGACACAGATACGCAGTATTTT.